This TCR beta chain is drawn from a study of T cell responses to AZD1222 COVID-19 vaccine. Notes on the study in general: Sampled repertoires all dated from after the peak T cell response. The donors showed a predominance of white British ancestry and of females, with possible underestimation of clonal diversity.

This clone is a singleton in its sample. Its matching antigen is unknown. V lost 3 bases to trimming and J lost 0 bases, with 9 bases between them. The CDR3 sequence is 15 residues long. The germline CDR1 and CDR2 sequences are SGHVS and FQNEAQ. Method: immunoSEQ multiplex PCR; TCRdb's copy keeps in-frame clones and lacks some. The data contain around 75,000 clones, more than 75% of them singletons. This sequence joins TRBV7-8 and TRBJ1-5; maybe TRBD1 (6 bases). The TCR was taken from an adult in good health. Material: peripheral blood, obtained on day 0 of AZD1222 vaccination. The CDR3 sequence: CASSFWGLSNQPQHF. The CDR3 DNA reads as TGTGCCAGCAGCTTTTGGGGGCTTAGCAATCAGCCCCAGCATTTT. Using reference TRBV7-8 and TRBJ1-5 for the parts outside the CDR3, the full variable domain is GAGVSQSPRYKVAKRGQDVALRCDPISGHVSLFWYQQALGQGPEFLTYFQNEAQLDKSGLPSDRFFAERPEGSVSTLKIQRTQQEDSAVYLCASSFWGLSNQPQHFGDGTRLSIL.